The sequence of this T cell receptor beta chain was determined in a study of neurological immune-mediated disorders. V dropped 9 bases and J dropped 5 bases, with 19 bases sitting between them. In germline, CDR1 is SEHNR, CDR2 FQNEAQ (reference sequence). The CDR3 is 14 residues long. MiXCR, applied by TCRdb to the 5' RACE reads, yields one record per CDR3 protein. The sample carries about 55,000 distinct CDR3 sequences, approximately 4.1% recorded once. The specimen was PBMCs. The source is a man in his fifties with multiple sclerosis. V gene TRBV7-9 combines with J gene TRBJ2-5; TRBD1 or TRBD2 may be the D gene (6 bases each). CDR3 nucleotides: TGTGCCAGTAGCCGTAGGGGGGCGCAGGAGACCCAGTACTTC. As protein: CASSRRGAQETQYF.